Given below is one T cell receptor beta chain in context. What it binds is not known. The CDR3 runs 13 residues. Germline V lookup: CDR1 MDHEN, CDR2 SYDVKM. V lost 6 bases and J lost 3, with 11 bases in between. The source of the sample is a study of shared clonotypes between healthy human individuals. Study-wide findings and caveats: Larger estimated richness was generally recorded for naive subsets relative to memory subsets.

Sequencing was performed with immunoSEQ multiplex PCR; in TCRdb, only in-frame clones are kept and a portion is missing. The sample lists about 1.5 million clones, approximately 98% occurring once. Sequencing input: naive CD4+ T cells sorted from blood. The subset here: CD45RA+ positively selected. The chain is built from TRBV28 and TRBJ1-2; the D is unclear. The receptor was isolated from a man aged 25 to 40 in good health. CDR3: CASRDVWDYGYTF. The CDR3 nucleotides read TGTGCCAGCAGGGACGTATGGGACTATGGCTACACCTTC.